This T cell receptor beta chain is drawn from a study of blood T cell repertoires in COVID-19. Overall study context: Samples of COVID-19 (acute and convalescent) were obtained from the United States, Italy and Spain. Nucleic acid was either cDNA or gDNA, and it came from T cells, B-cell-depleted T cells, or PBMCs.

In the source study's methods: Reference gene primer amplification gave estimated nucleated cell counts. Repertoires were generated with immunoSEQ multiplex PCR, while TCRdb's copy carries only in-frame clones and drops some. D and trimming come from the DNA, and the V and J calls and clone size come from that table. This sample has 250,000 or so clones, with roughly 86% found just once. CDR1 and CDR2 from the germline V gene are SGHAT and FQNNGV. The CDR3 loop spans 16 amino acids. Trimming took 0 bases from V and 6 from J, leaving 16 bases between them. This clonotype was sampled from a middle-aged man with active or convalescent COVID-19. The J gene is TRBJ2-3, the V gene TRBV11-2; D perhaps matches TRBD2 (5 bases). Material: peripheral blood. In nucleotides, the CDR3 is TGTGCCAGCAGCTTAGAGGGCGCAGGAGGATTCGATACGCAGTATTTT. Amino acid sequence: CASSLEGAGGFDTQYF.